Listed here are 15 T cell receptor beta chains from one sample, sequenced in a study of blood T cells in healthy people across ages. A sample-barcoded 5' primer and a J-beta primer mix were used in a second PCR of roughly 7 to 12 cycles. TCRdb analysed the 5' RACE reads with MiXCR anew, one entry per CDR3 protein. The sample carries about 830,000 distinct CDR3 sequences, about 62% recorded once. The material sequenced was blood. These receptors were obtained from a man aged 30 to 45 in good health.

The chain couples TRBV7-9 to TRBJ1-5, with D hard to call. The CDR3 has 14 residues. Trimming pared 7 bases from V and 2 bases from J, leaving 12 bases between. Germline V gene lookup returns CDR1 SEHNR and CDR2 FQNEAQ (reference sequence). CDR3 loop: CASTMDGGNQPQHF. DNA for the CDR3: TGTGCCAGCACTATGGACGGAGGCAATCAGCCCCAGCATTTT.

This clonotype was seen a few times. This chain connects TRBV10-3 to TRBJ2-5, with 9 nucleotides matching TRBD2. Trimming cost V 7 bases and J 2 bases; bases outside gene matches: 8. CDR1 is ENHRY, CDR2 SYGVKD, per germline. This CDR3 region has 15 residues. The CDR3 sequence is CAIKRTSASQETQYF. The DNA of the CDR3 is TGTGCCATCAAAAGGACTAGCGCATCTCAAGAGACCCAGTACTTC.

In this sample, this clonotype turned up a few times. The genes are TRBV6-2 or TRBV6-3 and TRBJ2-5; D not certain. The CDR3 runs to 13 residues. The germline V gene has CDR1 MNHEY and CDR2 SVGEGT. The ends were cut back, 6 bases at V and 2 bases at J, with 10 bases in the middle. The CDR3 bases are TGTGCCAGCAGAAAGACAACACAAGAGACCCAGTACTTC. It codes for CASRKTTQETQYF.

V is TRBV7-2 and J is TRBJ2-4, with 10 bases fitting TRBD2. CDR1 is SGHTA, CDR2 FQGNSA, per germline. The CDR3 sequence is 16 residues long. J lost 9 bases, V lost 2 bases, and 10 bases had no gene match. The CDR3 here is CASSLTSGAPGFIQYF. In nucleotides, the CDR3 is TGTGCCAGCAGCTTAACTAGCGGGGCGCCGGGGTTCATTCAGTACTTC.

The J gene is TRBJ2-3, the V gene TRBV7-9; D gene unclear. CDR1 SEHNR and CDR2 FQNEAQ come from the germline V gene (reference sequence). CDR3 size: 14 residues. V was trimmed by 1 base and J by 4 bases, leaving 9 bases between them. The CDR3 loop is CASSLVHPSDTQYF. The CDR3, as DNA: TGTGCCAGCAGCTTAGTACATCCGTCAGATACGCAGTATTTT.

As for this clonotype: Relative to the germline gene, one junction end is altered; a read error may explain this. This chain joins TRBV2 and TRBJ1-2, with TRBD1 matching 8 bases. This CDR3 is built from 14 residues. Germline CDR1 SNHLY, CDR2 FYNNEI. The CDR3 here is CASRSQGGVEGCTF. DNA for the CDR3: TGTGCCAGCAGATCACAGGGGGGAGTGGAGGGCTGCACCTTC.

The V and J genes are TRBV12-3 or TRBV12-4 and TRBJ1-5; D gene unclear. The J call may be incorrect, as the DNA end agrees better with TRBJ2-3. The CDR3 length is 11 residues. CDR3 amino acids: CASSAGQPQYF. In nucleotides, the CDR3 is TGTGCCAGCAGTGCTGGTCAGCCCCAGTATTTT.

CDR3 amino acids: CASSWGSSGANVLTF. As DNA, the CDR3 is TGTGCCAGCAGTTGGGGGAGCTCTGGGGCCAACGTCCTGACTTTC. The chain links TRBV12-3 or TRBV12-4 to TRBJ2-6, with D possibly called TRBD1 or TRBD2 (5 bases each). CDR3 length: 15 amino acids. Trimming shortened V by 4 bases and J by 0 bases, and 7 bases separated the two germline ends.

The chain employs TRBV12-3 or TRBV12-4 and TRBJ1-1; the match to TRBD1 covers 7 bases. The CDR3 covers 13 residues. J lost 4 bases, V lost 6 bases, and 5 bases had no gene match. In nucleotides, the CDR3 is TGTGCCAGCAGACCTCAGGGGGTCACTGAAGCTTTCTTT. Its translation: CASRPQGVTEAFF.

This clonotype was seen only a few times. The chain employs TRBV7-9 and TRBJ2-3; the D is unclear. Germline loops: CDR1 SEHNR, CDR2 FQNEAQ (reference sequence). Trimming removed 4 bases at V and 0 bases at J, with 11 bases between. The CDR3 length is 15 residues. CDR3 sequence: CASSSTELSTDTQYF. CDR3 nucleotide sequence: TGTGCCAGCAGCTCGACGGAATTAAGCACAGATACGCAGTATTTT.

The rearrangement links TRBV4-3 to TRBJ2-7, with a possible D match to TRBD1 (6 bases). CDR1 is LGHNA, CDR2 YSLEER, per germline. The CDR3 is 14 amino acids. V was cut by 4 bases and J by 3 bases, with 13 bases left in between. As DNA, the CDR3 is TGCGCCAGCAGCCCGTCGACAGGAGTCTACGAGCAGTACTTC. Its protein product is CASSPSTGVYEQYF.

The rearrangement joins TRBV6-2 or TRBV6-3 to TRBJ2-1; a weak D match, TRBD2 (6 bases). Germline-derived CDR1 and CDR2 are MNHEY and SVGEGT. The CDR3 runs to 13 residues. V shed 1 base and J shed 8 bases, with 9 bases lying between them. In nucleotides, the CDR3 is TGTGCCAGCAGTTACTGGAGGGTCGATGAGCAGTTCTTC. Protein sequence: CASSYWRVDEQFF.

The chain combines TRBV10-3 with TRBJ1-2; perhaps TRBD1 as D (5 bases). Trimming removed 3 bases at V and 6 bases at J, with 11 bases between. The V gene's germline CDR1 is ENHRY and CDR2 SYGVKD. The CDR3 runs to 13 residues. CDR3 sequence: CAISDRGADGYTF. For the CDR3, the DNA is TGTGCCATCAGTGATAGAGGGGCGGATGGCTACACCTTC.

This clonotype was counted only a few times. The chain employs TRBV12-3 or TRBV12-4 and TRBJ1-5, with D tentatively TRBD1 (5 bases). The CDR3 sequence is 14 residues long. V lost 3 bases to trimming and J lost 5 bases, with 11 bases between them. CDR3 nucleotides: TGTGCCAGCAGTTTCGGGGGGGTCGATCAGCCCCAGCATTTT. The encoded protein is CASSFGGVDQPQHF.

The CDR3 DNA follows: TGTGCCAGCAGTTTAGCTGCCAGCGGGGGCTTTGGGACCCAGTACTTC. Protein: CASSLAASGGFGTQYF. The chain combines TRBV12-3 or TRBV12-4 with TRBJ2-5; 8 bases map to TRBD2. The ends lost 0 bases at V and 7 bases at J; junction bases unmatched: 10. The CDR3 covers 16 residues.